This is a list of T cell receptor beta chains from one sample in a study of cytomegalovirus exposure and HLA in healthy donors. Clones were read by immunoSEQ multiplex PCR, and TCRdb kept only the in-frame ones, dropping some. The table includes about 120,000 clones, about 72% detected once. Material: PBMCs. The receptors were sampled from a man aged 50 to 60 in good health and CMV-seropositive. CDR3s include the opening cysteine and the closing phenylalanine or tryptophan. The D gene is left open where the match is weak. Clone size is shown for a subset of rows, as once, few, many or a class of expanded clone.

d_call	clone_size	v_call	j_call	cdr3_aa	cdr3_nt
-	few	TRBV5-4	TRBJ2-3	CASSWRGGDTQYF	TGTGCCAGCAGCTGGCGGGGTGGGGATACGCAGTATTTT
TRBD1	-	TRBV6-1	TRBJ1-5	CASSELGQGCF	TGTGCCAGCAGTGAGCTAGGACAGGGATGTTTT
TRBD1	-	TRBV6-1	TRBJ1-5	CASSIDRDRNQPQHF	TGTGCCAGCAGTATAGACAGGGATCGCAATCAGCCCCAGCATTTT
TRBD2	-	TRBV4-1	TRBJ2-5	CASSQAGASGIQETQYF	TGCGCCAGCAGCCAAGCGGGCGCTAGCGGAATACAAGAGACCCAGTACTTC
-	-	TRBV5-6	TRBJ2-2	CASRRRNTGELFF	TGTGCCAGCAGGAGGCGGAACACCGGGGAGCTGTTTTTT
-	-	TRBV12-5	TRBJ2-3	CASGLVLGELDTQYF	TGTGCTAGTGGTTTGGTATTGGGAGAATTGGATACGCAGTATTTT
-	-	TRBV2	TRBJ1-2	CASSQYRDRGYGYTF	TGTGCCAGCAGCCAATACAGGGATCGGGGCTATGGCTACACCTTC
TRBD2	-	TRBV27	TRBJ2-7	CASSLGYGRAEQYF	TGTGCCAGCAGTTTAGGTTACGGGAGGGCCGAGCAGTACTTC
TRBD1	-	TRBV11-3	TRBJ2-5	CASSVLGQGETQYF	TGTGCCAGCAGCGTATTGGGACAGGGGGAGACCCAGTACTTC
TRBD1	-	TRBV29-1	TRBJ2-7	CSVEVWGQGAHEQYF	TGCAGCGTAGAGGTATGGGGACAGGGGGCACATGAGCAGTACTTC
TRBD2	-	TRBV6-6	TRBJ2-2	CASLGGTNTGELFF	TGTGCCAGCCTCGGGGGGACGAACACCGGGGAGCTGTTTTTT
-	-	TRBV11-3	TRBJ2-1	CASSVVLRRGGAKLYNEQFF	TGTGCCAGCAGCGTAGTCTTAAGGAGGGGCGGGGCCAAGCTCTACAATGAGCAGTTCTTC
TRBD1	once	TRBV5-1	TRBJ1-5	CASSLTTGDGQPQHF	TGCGCCAGCAGCTTGACGACAGGGGACGGGCAGCCCCAGCATTTT
TRBD1	-	TRBV19	TRBJ2-1	CASSPKTGLYYNEQFF	TGTGCCAGTAGTCCTAAGACAGGGTTGTACTACAATGAGCAGTTCTTC
-	-	TRBV4-3	TRBJ2-3	CASSQGVLAGRTDTQYF	TGCGCCAGCAGCCAAGGGGTGTTGGCGGGGAGGACAGATACGCAGTATTTT
TRBD1	-	TRBV6-6	TRBJ2-7	CASRDREYEQYF	TGTGCCAGCAGAGACAGGGAGTACGAGCAGTACTTC
-	-	TRBV7-2	TRBJ1-3	CASSSRFPSGNTIYF	TGTGCCAGCAGCTCCAGGTTTCCCTCTGGAAACACCATATATTTT
-	once	TRBV7-9	TRBJ2-4	CASSLEAGRENIQYF	TGTGCCAGCAGCTTAGAGGCGGGAAGGGAAAACATTCAGTACTTC
-	-	TRBV6-5	TRBJ2-7	CASSYVSVSYEQYF	TGTGCCAGCAGTTACGTCTCAGTCTCCTACGAGCAGTACTTC
TRBD1	-	TRBV5-1	TRBJ2-2	CASTFGQGIGGELFF	TGCGCCAGCACCTTCGGACAGGGGATAGGCGGGGAGCTGTTTTTT
-	-	TRBV25-1	TRBJ2-2	CASSELGVTGELFF	TGTGCCAGCAGTGAATTAGGGGTCACCGGGGAGCTGTTTTTT
-	-	TRBV5-5	TRBJ2-4	CASRTIAKNIQYF	TGTGCCAGCCGAACAATAGCCAAAAACATTCAGTACTTC
TRBD2	-	TRBV13	TRBJ2-4	CASSFGRAGGKNIQYF	TGTGCCAGCAGCTTTGGGCGAGCGGGGGGCAAAAACATTCAGTACTTC
TRBD2	-	TRBV14	TRBJ2-1	CASSRGLAVDEQFF	TGTGCCAGCAGCCGAGGACTAGCGGTAGATGAGCAGTTCTTC
-	-	TRBV27	TRBJ2-5	CASRQGGETQYF	TGTGCCAGCAGGCAGGGGGGAGAGACCCAGTACTTC
TRBD1	-	TRBV6-1	TRBJ1-2	CASSEIGTGGANYGYTF	TGTGCCAGCAGTGAAATAGGTACAGGGGGTGCTAACTATGGCTACACCTTC
TRBD2	-	TRBV10-3	TRBJ2-3	CAISVSGTQRDTQYF	TGTGCCATCAGTGTGAGCGGGACCCAGCGGGATACGCAGTATTTT
-	-	TRBV29-1	TRBJ2-7	CSVEVPNPGVFGYEQYF	TGCAGCGTTGAAGTTCCCAACCCAGGGGTGTTTGGCTACGAGCAGTACTTC
-	-	TRBV10-1	TRBJ1-3	CASCDRPGNTIYF	TGCGCCAGTTGCGACAGGCCTGGAAACACCATATATTTT
TRBD1	-	TRBV28	TRBJ2-7	CASKGTGRYEQYF	TGTGCCAGCAAGGGGACAGGGCGCTACGAGCAGTACTTC
-	-	TRBV21-1	TRBJ2-1	CASSKGVKYEQFF	TGTGCCAGCAGCAAAGGAGTCAAGTATGAGCAGTTCTTC
TRBD1	few	TRBV27	TRBJ1-3	CASSWDRYSGNTIYF	TGTGCCAGCAGCTGGGACAGATACTCTGGAAACACCATATATTTT
TRBD1	-	TRBV6-5	TRBJ2-1	CASRTGAPTDEQFF	TGTGCCAGCAGAACAGGGGCCCCTACAGATGAGCAGTTCTTC
-	-	TRBV6-1	TRBJ2-5	CASSEGGGGAETQYF	TGTGCCAGCAGTGAAGGTGGAGGGGGCGCGGAGACCCAGTACTTC
-	-	TRBV6-1	TRBJ2-7	CASSEAMESGGEQYF	TGTGCCAGCAGTGAAGCGATGGAGTCTGGCGGCGAGCAGTACTTC
TRBD2	-	TRBV4-1	TRBJ2-7	CASSQVAGVPYEQYF	TGCGCCAGCAGCCAAGTAGCGGGAGTTCCCTACGAGCAGTACTTC
-	-	TRBV28	TRBJ2-6	CASRPRGDAGANVLTF	TGTGCCAGCAGGCCCCGGGGTGACGCTGGGGCCAACGTCCTGACTTTC
TRBD1	-	TRBV19	TRBJ2-5	CASSIRDRGETQYF	TGTGCCAGTAGTATCAGGGACAGGGGCGAGACCCAGTACTTC
-	few	TRBV21-1	TRBJ2-7	CARGARGRSHTYEQYF	TGTGCCAGGGGGGCCAGGGGGCGAAGTCATACCTACGAGCAGTACTTC
TRBD1	-	TRBV27	TRBJ2-7	CASSLPPGTGLAYEQYF	TGTGCCAGCAGTTTACCCCCCGGGACAGGGTTGGCGTACGAGCAGTACTTC
-	-	TRBV5-4	TRBJ2-3	CASSLEDSVLSQYF	TGTGCCAGCAGCTTGGAGGACAGTGTTCTATCGCAGTATTTT
TRBD1	-	TRBV5-1	TRBJ1-2	CASSSGQNYGYTF	TGTGCCAGCAGCTCGGGACAGAACTATGGCTACACCTTC
-	-	TRBV18	TRBJ1-2	CASSPSDGYTF	TGTGCCAGCTCACCCTCGGATGGCTACACCTTC
-	-	TRBV18	TRBJ2-7	CASSPIWRATTYEQYF	TGTGCCAGCTCCCCGATTTGGCGGGCCACTACCTACGAGCAGTACTTC
-	-	TRBV6-1	TRBJ1-2	CASSEPYGYTF	TGTGCCAGCAGTGAACCTTATGGCTACACCTTC